Listed below are T cell receptor beta chains from one sample, sequenced in a study of T cells in Graves' hyperthyroidism and ophthalmopathy. TCRdb processed the multiplex PCR reads anew with MiXCR; each CDR3 protein has one entry. The table has 750,000 to 900,000 distinct CDR3 sequences, around 39% seen once. The specimen was blood. The receptors were sampled from a man aged 18-30 years with Graves' hyperthyroidism. Each CDR3 is given with its conserved first and last residue. The D gene is left open where the match is weak. Expanded clones get a size class; other rows say once, few or many, or leave the size out.

J	V	size	D	CDR3	DNA
TRBJ1-2	TRBV7-8	-	TRBD1	CASSWGQNNYGYTF	TGTGCCAGCAGTTGGGGACAGAATAACTATGGCTACACCTTC
TRBJ1-5	TRBV19	many	TRBD1	CASRPTGDLDGNQPQHF	TGTGCCAGTAGACCCACAGGGGATCTAGATGGCAATCAGCCCCAGCATTTT
TRBJ2-7	TRBV2	-	-	CASSDEALWFGEQYF	TGTGCCAGCAGTGATGAGGCACTATGGTTCGGCGAGCAGTACTTC
TRBJ1-6	TRBV19	many	-	CASSPIHEYNSPLHF	TGTGCCAGTAGTCCAATCCATGAGTATAATTCACCCCTCCACTTT
TRBJ2-7	TRBV20-1	few	TRBD2	CSASGLAGGSEQYF	TGCAGTGCTAGCGGACTAGCGGGGGGCTCCGAGCAGTACTTC
TRBJ1-1	TRBV2	-	-	CASSEPDRAFF	TGTGCCAGCAGTGAACCCGACAGGGCTTTCTTT
TRBJ1-1	TRBV6-1	-	-	CASSGQVSGTEAFF	TGTGCCAGCAGTGGACAGGTATCAGGGACTGAAGCTTTCTTT
TRBJ1-1	TRBV19	many	-	CASSTGIGTNTEAFF	TGTGCCAGTAGTACTGGAATTGGAACGAACACTGAAGCTTTCTTT
TRBJ1-5	TRBV19	-	-	CASSVGHWFKKHF	TGTGCCAGTAGCGTTGGACACTGGTTTAAAAAGCATTTT
TRBJ2-5	TRBV5-4	few	TRBD2	CASSDRTSGAPETQYF	TGTGCCAGCAGCGACAGGACTAGCGGGGCCCCAGAGACCCAGTACTTC
TRBJ1-5	TRBV12-3/TRBV12-4	many	TRBD1	CASSFGQANQPQHF	TGTGCCAGCAGTTTTGGACAGGCCAATCAGCCCCAGCATTTT
TRBJ1-1	TRBV5-1	many	TRBD1	CASSPGQGEAFF	TGCGCCAGCTCCCCGGGACAGGGTGAAGCTTTCTTT
TRBJ1-3	TRBV6-6	-	-	CASSWSGGNTIYF	TGTGCCAGCAGTTGGTCAGGGGGAAACACCATATATTTT
TRBJ1-2	TRBV10-2	once	-	CASSYGASGATF	TGCGCCAGCAGTTACGGGGCTAGCGGAGCCACCTTC
TRBJ1-1	TRBV7-8	few	-	CASSHDRGGTEAFF	TGTGCCAGCTCCCACGATAGGGGTGGCACTGAAGCTTTCTTT
TRBJ2-2	TRBV19	few	TRBD1	CASSVPTGGWGTGELFF	TGTGCCAGTAGTGTCCCGACAGGGGGCTGGGGCACCGGGGAGCTGTTTTTT
TRBJ1-4	TRBV5-1	many	-	CASSLVGGTNEKLFF	TGTGCCAGCAGCTTGGTGGGGGGCACTAATGAAAAACTGTTTTTT
TRBJ2-6	TRBV9	-	-	CASSVAGPGPLSGANVLTF	TGTGCCAGCAGCGTAGCTGGACCCGGGCCCCTCTCTGGGGCCAACGTCCTGACTTTC
TRBJ2-6	TRBV29-1	-	TRBD1	CSVRDRGRSGANVLTF	TGCAGCGTCCGGGACAGGGGGCGTTCTGGGGCCAACGTCCTGACTTTC
TRBJ1-1	TRBV6-1	-	-	CASRPDITNTEAFF	TGTGCCAGCAGACCGGACATCACGAACACTGAAGCTTTCTTT
TRBJ1-3	TRBV9	many	-	CASSLRGDSGNTIYF	TGTGCCAGCAGTTTAAGGGGGGACTCTGGAAACACCATATATTTT
TRBJ2-7	TRBV9	few	-	CASSVDVAAYEQYF	TGTGCCAGCAGCGTAGATGTAGCGGCCTACGAGCAGTACTTC
TRBJ2-5	TRBV15	many	-	CATSRDGGTVPQETQYF	TGTGCCACCAGCAGAGATGGGGGGACAGTCCCCCAAGAGACCCAGTACTTC
TRBJ2-7	TRBV5-1	few	-	CASSFERSENYEQYF	TGCGCCAGCAGCTTCGAAAGGTCAGAGAACTACGAGCAGTACTTC
TRBJ2-5	TRBV7-9	-	TRBD2	CASRAGSGTQHF	TGTGCCAGCAGAGCGGGGTCCGGGACCCAGCACTTC
TRBJ2-7	TRBV10-3	many	-	CATGGGLEQYF	TGTGCCACTGGGGGGGGGCTGGAGCAGTACTTC
TRBJ1-3	TRBV19	-	TRBD1	CASSSLPGTGVGNTIYF	TGTGCCAGTAGTTCGCTCCCCGGGACAGGGGTTGGAAACACCATATATTTT
TRBJ2-5	TRBV10-3	many	-	CAINSQLAEETQYF	TGTGCCATCAATTCCCAACTAGCCGAAGAGACCCAGTACTTC
TRBJ2-7	TRBV2	many	TRBD1	CASSAETGGHEQYF	TGTGCCAGCAGTGCTGAGACAGGGGGCCACGAGCAGTACTTC